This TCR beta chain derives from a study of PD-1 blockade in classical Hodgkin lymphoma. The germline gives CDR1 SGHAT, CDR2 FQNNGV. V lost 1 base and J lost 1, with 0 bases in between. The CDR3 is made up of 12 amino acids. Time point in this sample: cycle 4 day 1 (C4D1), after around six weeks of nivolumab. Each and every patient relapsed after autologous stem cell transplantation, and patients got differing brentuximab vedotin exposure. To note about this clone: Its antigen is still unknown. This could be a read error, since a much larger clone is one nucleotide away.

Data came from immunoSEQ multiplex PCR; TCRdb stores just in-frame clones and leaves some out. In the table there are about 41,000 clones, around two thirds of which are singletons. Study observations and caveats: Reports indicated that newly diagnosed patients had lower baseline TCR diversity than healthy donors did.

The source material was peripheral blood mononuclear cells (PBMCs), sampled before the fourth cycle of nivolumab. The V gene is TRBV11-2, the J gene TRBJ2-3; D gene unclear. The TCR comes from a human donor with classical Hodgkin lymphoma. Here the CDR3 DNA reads TGTGCCAGCAGCTTAGGCACAGATACGCAGTATTTT. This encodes CASSLGTDTQYF.